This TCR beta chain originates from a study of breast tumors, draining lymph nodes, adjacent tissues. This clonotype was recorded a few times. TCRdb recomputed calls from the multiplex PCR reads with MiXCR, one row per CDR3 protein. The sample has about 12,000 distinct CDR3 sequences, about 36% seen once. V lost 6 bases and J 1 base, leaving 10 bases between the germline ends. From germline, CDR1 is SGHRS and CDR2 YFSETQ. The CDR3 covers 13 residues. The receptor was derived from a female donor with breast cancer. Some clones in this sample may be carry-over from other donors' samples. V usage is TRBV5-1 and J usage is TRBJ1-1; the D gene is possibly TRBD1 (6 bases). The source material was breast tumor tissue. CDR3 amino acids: CASTGVGNTEAFF. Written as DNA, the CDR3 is TGCGCCAGCACAGGGGTAGGGAACACTGAAGCTTTCTTT.